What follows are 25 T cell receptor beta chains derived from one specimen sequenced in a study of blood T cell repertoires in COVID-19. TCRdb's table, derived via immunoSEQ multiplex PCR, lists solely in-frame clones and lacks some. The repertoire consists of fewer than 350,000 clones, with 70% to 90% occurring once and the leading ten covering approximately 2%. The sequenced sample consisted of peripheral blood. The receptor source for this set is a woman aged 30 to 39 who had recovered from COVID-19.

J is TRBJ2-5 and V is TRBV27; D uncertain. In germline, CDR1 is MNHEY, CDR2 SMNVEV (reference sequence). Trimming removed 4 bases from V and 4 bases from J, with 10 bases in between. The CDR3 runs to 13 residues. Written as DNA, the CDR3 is TGTGCCAGCAGTTCCCGACAAGGAGAGACCCAGTACTTC. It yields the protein CASSSRQGETQYF.

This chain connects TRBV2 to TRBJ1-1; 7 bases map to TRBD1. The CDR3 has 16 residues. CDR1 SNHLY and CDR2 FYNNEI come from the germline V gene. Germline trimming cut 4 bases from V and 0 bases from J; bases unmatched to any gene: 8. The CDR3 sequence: CASSGRGQGMNTEAFF. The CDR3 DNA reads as TGTGCCAGCAGTGGGAGGGGGCAAGGGATGAACACTGAAGCTTTCTTT.

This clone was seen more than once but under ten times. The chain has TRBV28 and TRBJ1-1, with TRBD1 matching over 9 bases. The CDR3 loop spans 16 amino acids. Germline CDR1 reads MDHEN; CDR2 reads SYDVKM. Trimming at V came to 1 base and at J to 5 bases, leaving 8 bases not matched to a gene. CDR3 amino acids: CASSLFGTGYRTEAFF. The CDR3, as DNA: TGTGCCAGCAGTTTATTTGGGACAGGGTATCGGACTGAAGCTTTCTTT.

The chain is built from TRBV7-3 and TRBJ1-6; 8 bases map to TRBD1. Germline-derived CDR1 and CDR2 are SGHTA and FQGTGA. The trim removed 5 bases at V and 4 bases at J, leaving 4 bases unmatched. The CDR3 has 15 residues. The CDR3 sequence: CASSARQGYNSPLHF. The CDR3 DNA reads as TGTGCCAGCAGCGCCCGACAGGGGTATAATTCACCCCTCCACTTT.

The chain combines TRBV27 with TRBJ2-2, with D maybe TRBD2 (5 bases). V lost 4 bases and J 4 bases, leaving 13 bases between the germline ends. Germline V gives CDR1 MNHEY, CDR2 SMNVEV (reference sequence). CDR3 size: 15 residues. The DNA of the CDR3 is TGTGCCAGCAGTTCCAGATTACGGGGCACCGGGGAGCTGTTTTTT. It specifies CASSSRLRGTGELFF.

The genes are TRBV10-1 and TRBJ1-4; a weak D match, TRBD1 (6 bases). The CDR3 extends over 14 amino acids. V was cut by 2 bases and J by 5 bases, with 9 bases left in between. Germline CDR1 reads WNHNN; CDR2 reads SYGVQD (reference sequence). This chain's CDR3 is CASSEGDINEKLFF. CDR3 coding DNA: TGCGCCAGCAGTGAGGGGGACATCAATGAAAAACTGTTTTTT.

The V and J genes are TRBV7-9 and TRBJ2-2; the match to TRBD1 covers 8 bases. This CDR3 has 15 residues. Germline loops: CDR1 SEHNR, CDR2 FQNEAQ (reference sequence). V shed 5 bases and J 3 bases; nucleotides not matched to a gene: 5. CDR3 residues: CASSLTQGDTGELFF. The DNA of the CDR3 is TGTGCCAGCAGCCTCACACAGGGGGACACCGGGGAGCTGTTTTTT. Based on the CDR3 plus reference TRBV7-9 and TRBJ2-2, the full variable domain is DTGVSQNPRHKITKRGQNVTFRCDPISEHNRLYWYRQTLGQGPEFLTYFQNEAQLEKSRLLSDRFSAERPKGSFSTLEIQRTEQGDSAMYLCASSLTQGDTGELFFGEGSRLTVL.

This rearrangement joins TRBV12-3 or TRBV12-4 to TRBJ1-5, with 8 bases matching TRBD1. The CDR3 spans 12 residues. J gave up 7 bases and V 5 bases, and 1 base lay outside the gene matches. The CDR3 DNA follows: TGTGCCAGCAGTCAGGGGGCACAGCCCCAGCATTTT. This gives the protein CASSQGAQPQHF.

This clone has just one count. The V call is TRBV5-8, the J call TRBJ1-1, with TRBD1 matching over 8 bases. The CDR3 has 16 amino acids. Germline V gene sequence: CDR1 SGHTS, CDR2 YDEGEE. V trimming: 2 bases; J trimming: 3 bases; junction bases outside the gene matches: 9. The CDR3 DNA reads TGTGCCAGCAGCTTACAGGGGGTAGCCGGACACACTGAAGCTTTCTTT. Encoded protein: CASSLQGVAGHTEAFF.

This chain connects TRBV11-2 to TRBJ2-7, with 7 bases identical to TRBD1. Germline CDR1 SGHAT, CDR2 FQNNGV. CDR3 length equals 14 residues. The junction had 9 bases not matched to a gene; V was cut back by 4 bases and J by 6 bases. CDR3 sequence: CASSSGQAPSEQYF. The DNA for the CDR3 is TGTGCCAGCAGCTCAGGACAGGCGCCCTCCGAGCAGTACTTC.

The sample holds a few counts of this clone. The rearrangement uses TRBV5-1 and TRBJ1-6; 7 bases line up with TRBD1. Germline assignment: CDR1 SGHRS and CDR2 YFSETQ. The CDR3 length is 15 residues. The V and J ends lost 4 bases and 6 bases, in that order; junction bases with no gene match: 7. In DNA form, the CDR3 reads TGCGCCAGCAGCAGCAGACAGGGCCGTAATTCACCCCTCCACTTT. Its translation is CASSSRQGRNSPLHF.

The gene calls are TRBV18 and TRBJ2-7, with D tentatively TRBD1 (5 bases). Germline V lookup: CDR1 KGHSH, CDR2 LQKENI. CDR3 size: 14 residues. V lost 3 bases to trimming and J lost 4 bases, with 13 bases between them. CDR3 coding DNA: TGTGCCAGCTCACCTGGTAGACAGACTTACGAGCAGTACTTC. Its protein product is CASSPGRQTYEQYF.

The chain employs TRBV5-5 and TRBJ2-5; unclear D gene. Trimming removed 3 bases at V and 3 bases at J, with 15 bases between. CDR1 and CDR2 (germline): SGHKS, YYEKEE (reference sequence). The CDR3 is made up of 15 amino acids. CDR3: CASSSVLVAEETQYF. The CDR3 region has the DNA TGTGCCAGCAGCTCCGTCTTGGTGGCGGAAGAGACCCAGTACTTC.

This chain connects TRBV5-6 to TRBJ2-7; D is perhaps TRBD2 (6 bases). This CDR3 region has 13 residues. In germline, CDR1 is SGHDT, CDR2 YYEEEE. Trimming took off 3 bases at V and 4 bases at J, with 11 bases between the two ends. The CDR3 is CASSYLGGYEQYF. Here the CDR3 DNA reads TGTGCCAGCAGCTACCTGGGGGGTTACGAGCAGTACTTC.

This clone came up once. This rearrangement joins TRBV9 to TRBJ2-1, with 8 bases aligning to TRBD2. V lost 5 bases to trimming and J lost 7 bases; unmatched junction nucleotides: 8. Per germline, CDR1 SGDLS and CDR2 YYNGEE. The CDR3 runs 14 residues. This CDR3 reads CASSGGLALNEQFF. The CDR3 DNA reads TGTGCCAGCAGTGGAGGACTAGCTCTAAATGAGCAGTTCTTC.

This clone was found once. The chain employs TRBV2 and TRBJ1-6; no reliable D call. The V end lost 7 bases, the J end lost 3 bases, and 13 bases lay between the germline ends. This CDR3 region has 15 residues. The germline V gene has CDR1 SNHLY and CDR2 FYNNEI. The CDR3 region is CASTLVESYNSPLHF. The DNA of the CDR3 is TGTGCCAGCACCCTGGTAGAGAGCTATAATTCACCCCTCCACTTT.

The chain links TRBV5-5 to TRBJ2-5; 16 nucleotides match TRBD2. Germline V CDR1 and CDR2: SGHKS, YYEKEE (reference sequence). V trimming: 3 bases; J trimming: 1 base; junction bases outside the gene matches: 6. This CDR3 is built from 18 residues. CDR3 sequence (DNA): TGTGCCAGCAGCTGGGGGACTAGCGGGAGGGCGTCCCAAGAGACCCAGTACTTC. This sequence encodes CASSWGTSGRASQETQYF.

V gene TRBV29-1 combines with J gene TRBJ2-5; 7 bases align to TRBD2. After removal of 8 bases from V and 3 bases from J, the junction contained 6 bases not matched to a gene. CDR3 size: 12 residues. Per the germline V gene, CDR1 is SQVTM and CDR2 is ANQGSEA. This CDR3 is CSWGGVEETQYF. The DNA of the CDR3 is TGCAGCTGGGGGGGTGTGGAAGAGACCCAGTACTTC.

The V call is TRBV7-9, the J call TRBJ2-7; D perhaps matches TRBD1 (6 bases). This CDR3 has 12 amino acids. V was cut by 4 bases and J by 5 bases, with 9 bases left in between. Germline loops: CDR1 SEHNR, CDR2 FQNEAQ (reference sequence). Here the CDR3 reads CASSWTADEQYF. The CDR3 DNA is TGTGCCAGCAGCTGGACAGCCGACGAGCAGTACTTC.

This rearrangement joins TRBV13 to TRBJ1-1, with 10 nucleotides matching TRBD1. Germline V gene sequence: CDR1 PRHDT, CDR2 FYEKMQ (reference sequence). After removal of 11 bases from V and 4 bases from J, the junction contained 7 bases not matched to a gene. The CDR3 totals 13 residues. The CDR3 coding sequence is TGTGCCGTATCGGACAGGGGGAGCACTGAAGCTTTCTTT. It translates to CAVSDRGSTEAFF.

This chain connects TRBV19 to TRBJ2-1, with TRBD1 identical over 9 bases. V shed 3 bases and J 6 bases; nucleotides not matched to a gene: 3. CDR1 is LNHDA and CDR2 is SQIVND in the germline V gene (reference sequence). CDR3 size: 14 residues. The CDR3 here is CASSIRTGANEQFF. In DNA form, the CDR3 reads TGTGCCAGTAGTATTCGGACAGGGGCCAATGAGCAGTTCTTC. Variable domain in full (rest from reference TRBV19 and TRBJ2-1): DGGITQSPKYLFRKEGQNVTLSCEQNLNHDAMYWYRQDPGQGLRLIYYSQIVNDFQKGDIAEGYSVSREKKESFPLTVTSAQKNPTAFYLCASSIRTGANEQFFGPGTRLTVL.

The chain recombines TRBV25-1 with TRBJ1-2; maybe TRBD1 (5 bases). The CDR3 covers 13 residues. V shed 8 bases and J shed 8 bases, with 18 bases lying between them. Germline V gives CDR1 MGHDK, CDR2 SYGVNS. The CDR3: CASEPGTGGGYTF. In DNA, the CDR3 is TGTGCCAGCGAACCCGGGACGGGGGGGGGCTACACCTTC.

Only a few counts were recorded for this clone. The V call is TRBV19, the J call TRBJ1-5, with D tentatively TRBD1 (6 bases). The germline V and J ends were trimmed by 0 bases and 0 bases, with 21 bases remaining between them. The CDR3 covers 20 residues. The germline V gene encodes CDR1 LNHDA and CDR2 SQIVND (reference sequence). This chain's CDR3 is CASSIDVSGTPTYSNQPQHF. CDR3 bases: TGTGCCAGTAGTATAGATGTATCCGGGACACCCACCTATAGCAATCAGCCCCAGCATTTT.

The CDR3 DNA reads TGTGCCAGCAGCTTAGTAAAAGAGACCCAGTACTTC. Protein: CASSLVKETQYF. This chain joins TRBV7-2 and TRBJ2-5; no firm D call. The V end was cut by 1 base, the J end by 3 bases, with 3 bases between. The CDR3 has 12 amino acids. Germline V gives CDR1 SGHTA, CDR2 FQGNSA.

CDR3 bases: TGCGCCAGCAGCCAAGATACGGGACAGGGCGAGGAAAAACTGTTTTTT. It encodes CASSQDTGQGEEKLFF. The J gene is TRBJ1-4, the V gene TRBV4-3; 9 bases match TRBD1. From germline, CDR1 is LGHNA and CDR2 YSLEER. The CDR3 is made up of 16 amino acids. V lost 0 bases and J lost 8; bases outside the gene matches: 7.